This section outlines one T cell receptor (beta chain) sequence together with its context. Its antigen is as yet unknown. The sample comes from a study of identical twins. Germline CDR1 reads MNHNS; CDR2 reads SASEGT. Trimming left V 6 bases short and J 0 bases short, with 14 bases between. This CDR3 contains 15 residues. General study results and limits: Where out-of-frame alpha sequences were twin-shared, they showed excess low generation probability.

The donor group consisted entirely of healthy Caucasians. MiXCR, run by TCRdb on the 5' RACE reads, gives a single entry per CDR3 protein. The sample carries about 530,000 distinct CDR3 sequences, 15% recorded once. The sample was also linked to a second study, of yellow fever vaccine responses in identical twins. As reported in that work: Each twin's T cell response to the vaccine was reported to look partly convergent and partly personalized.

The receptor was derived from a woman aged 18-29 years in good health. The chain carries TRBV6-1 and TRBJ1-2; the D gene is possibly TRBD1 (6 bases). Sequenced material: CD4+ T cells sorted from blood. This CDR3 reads CASSGDRRANYGYTF. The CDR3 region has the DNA TGTGCCAGCAGCGGTGACAGGCGGGCTAACTATGGCTACACCTTC.